The sequence of this TCR beta chain was determined in a study of blood T cell repertoires in COVID-19. For the study at large: PBMCs, B-cell-depleted T cells, or T cells provided the cDNA or gDNA that made up the material.

With 5 bases removed from V and 4 bases from J, the gap between germline ends came to 18 bases. Germline V gene data show CDR1 as SGHDT and CDR2 as YYEEEE. This CDR3 spans 15 amino acids. Seattle's enrolled individuals joined amid active infection and were then monitored longitudinally. Only in-frame clones appear in the TCRdb table, and some are missing; sequencing was by immunoSEQ multiplex PCR. There are more than 45,000 clones in the sample; around nine tenths occur only once, and approximately 6% lies in the top ten. This TCR was recovered from a woman aged 55-70 years with COVID-19, enrolled during active disease. The sample comprised peripheral blood. V and J are TRBV5-6 and TRBJ1-2; the D gene is possibly TRBD1 (6 bases). CDR3 protein: CASSPGRRDIYGYTF. The DNA for the CDR3 is TGTGCCAGCAGTCCTGGGCGTCGGGACATCTATGGCTACACCTTC.